Following are 12 T cell receptor beta chains from one sample sequenced in a study of shared clonotypes between healthy human individuals. Method: immunoSEQ multiplex PCR; TCRdb's copy keeps in-frame clones and lacks some. The sample holds 1,100,000 or so clones, roughly 74% seen once. The specimen sequenced was memory CD4+ T cells from PBMCs. The subset here: CD45RA-negative fraction. The source of these receptors is a man aged 18 to 30 in good health. Some clones in this sample may be carry-over from other donors' samples.

This clone was seen a single time. V and J are TRBV10-2 and TRBJ2-7; D is possibly TRBD2 (6 bases). CDR1 WSHSY and CDR2 SAAADI come from the germline V gene. The CDR3 length is 16 residues. With 2 bases removed from V and 7 bases from J, the gap between germline ends came to 21 bases. The CDR3 nucleotides read TGCGCCAGCAGTGAGATAAGGTGGGCGGGGCCTACGGAGCAGTACTTC. Amino acids: CASSEIRWAGPTEQYF.

As concerns this clone: Distinct nucleotide sequences in the sample also encode this CDR3. The chain employs TRBV27 and TRBJ1-1; the D is unclear. V lost 2 bases, J lost 3 bases, and 7 bases lay in between. The germline CDR1 and CDR2 sequences are MNHEY and SMNVEV (reference sequence). CDR3 length: 13 amino acids. The chain's CDR3 is CASSLGWDTEAFF. The CDR3 nucleotides read TGTGCCAGCAGTTTAGGATGGGACACTGAAGCTTTCTTT.

The chain carries TRBV15 and TRBJ2-3; D is unclear. The V and J ends lost 0 bases and 4 bases respectively, with 20 bases between them. The CDR3 contains 18 residues. CDR1 and CDR2 (germline): LNHNV, YYDKDF (reference sequence). This chain's CDR3 is CATSRDLGFDSGPDTQYF. The CDR3, as DNA: TGTGCCACCAGCAGAGATCTGGGGTTCGATTCCGGTCCAGATACGCAGTATTTT.

This clone was detected only once. The rearrangement links TRBV13 to TRBJ2-4; D gene ambiguous. Germline CDR1 reads PRHDT; CDR2 reads FYEKMQ (reference sequence). This CDR3 region has 14 residues. The germline V and J ends were trimmed by 5 bases and 0 bases, with 8 bases remaining between them. DNA of the CDR3: TGTGCCAGCAGCGCCCGGCTAGCCAAAAACATTCAGTACTTC. Its protein is CASSARLAKNIQYF.

J is TRBJ2-7 and V is TRBV30; 11 bases agree with TRBD1. The CDR3 is 16 residues long. Germline V gene lookup returns CDR1 GTSNPN and CDR2 SVGIG (reference sequence). V lost 2 bases and J lost 5; bases outside the gene matches: 11. CDR3 DNA: TGTGCCTGGAGTAACACTCGGACAGGGGGCTTCCACGAGCAGTACTTC. Amino acid sequence: CAWSNTRTGGFHEQYF.

The chain has TRBV14 and TRBJ2-7, with 9 bases lining up with TRBD1. With V trimmed by 4 bases and J by 4 bases, 14 bases remained unmatched. The CDR3 runs 17 residues. Germline V CDR1 and CDR2: SGHDN, FVKESK. Here the CDR3 DNA reads TGTGCCAGCAGCCGCACGGAATACAGGGGGCGACATTACGAGCAGTACTTC. Translating gives CASSRTEYRGRHYEQYF.

This clone has more than one count but fewer than ten. The chain links TRBV12-5 to TRBJ2-7; TRBD2 might be the D (5 bases). Germline V gene data show CDR1 as LGHNT and CDR2 as FRNRAP. The length of the CDR3 is 17 residues. With 1 base removed from V and 1 base from J, the gap between germline ends came to 17 bases. In nucleotides, the CDR3 is TGTGCTAGTGGTTTGGGCCCCACGAGGGTTGGTTCCTACGAGCAGTACTTC. This gives the protein CASGLGPTRVGSYEQYF.

This clone has at least ten counts. The chain combines TRBV9 with TRBJ1-1, with 8 bases that match TRBD1. The germline gives CDR1 SGDLS, CDR2 YYNGEE. V trimming: 2 bases; J trimming: 7 bases; junction bases outside the gene matches: 10. This CDR3 spans 15 amino acids. The CDR3 here is CASSVSDRVEGEAFF. In nucleotides, the CDR3 is TGTGCCAGCAGCGTTTCGGACAGGGTGGAAGGTGAAGCTTTCTTT. The full variable domain, with the rest looked up from reference TRBV9 and TRBJ1-1, is DSGVTQTPKHLITATGQRVTLRCSPRSGDLSVYWYQQSLDQGLQFLIQYYNGEERAKGNILERFSAQQFPDLHSELNLSSLELGDSALYFCASSVSDRVEGEAFFGQGTRLTVV.

The V gene is TRBV2, the J gene TRBJ2-1; the match to TRBD2 covers 8 bases. The V segment lost 7 bases and the J segment 7 bases; nucleotides outside the gene matches: 9. Germline V gene lookup returns CDR1 SNHLY and CDR2 FYNNEI. This CDR3 is built from 14 residues. The CDR3 bases are TGTGCCAGCATTGTGAGACTAGCGAGGAATGAGCAGTTCTTC. Amino acids: CASIVRLARNEQFF.

The chain links TRBV7-2 to TRBJ2-1; D not certain. This CDR3 is built from 12 residues. Germline V CDR1 and CDR2: SGHTA, FQGNSA. V was clipped by 7 bases and J by 8 bases, with 12 bases between them. CDR3 in amino acids: CASTKTWDEQFF. The CDR3 nucleotides read TGTGCCAGCACCAAAACCTGGGATGAGCAGTTCTTC. Complete variable domain (other parts from reference TRBV7-2 and TRBJ2-1): GAGVSQSPSNKVTEKGKDVELRCDPISGHTALYWYRQSLGQGLEFLIYFQGNSAPDKSGLPSDRFSAERTGGSVSTLTIQRTQQEDSAVYLCASTKTWDEQFFGPGTRLTVL.

This clone has only one observation. This chain links TRBV18 with TRBJ2-7, with 12 bases fitting TRBD1. This CDR3 has 16 amino acids. Germline CDR1 is KGHSH and CDR2 is LQKENI. The V segment lost 3 bases and the J segment 2 bases; nucleotides outside the gene matches: 5. The CDR3 spells CASSPGQGALPYEQYF. CDR3 nucleotides: TGTGCCAGCTCACCGGGACAGGGGGCTCTTCCCTACGAGCAGTACTTC.

The genes are TRBV5-1 and TRBJ1-5; no definite D call. V was cut by 4 bases and J by 5 bases, with 13 bases left in between. The germline V gene encodes CDR1 SGHRS and CDR2 YFSETQ. The CDR3 sequence is 14 residues long. The CDR3 loop reads CASSPEGWDQPQHF. CDR3 nucleotides: TGCGCCAGCAGCCCGGAGGGTTGGGATCAGCCCCAGCATTTT.